This T cell receptor beta chain was documented in a study of T cell changes during pregnancy in multiple sclerosis. Here immunoSEQ multiplex PCR was the method, and the copy in TCRdb shows in-frame clones only, minus some. The data contain 80,000 to 95,000 clones, roughly 95% of them singletons. V was trimmed by 2 bases and J by 4 bases, leaving 6 bases between them. The CDR3 runs 13 residues. Germline values: CDR1 MNHEY, CDR2 SMNVEV (reference sequence). This clone appeared once. Material: peripheral blood, obtained in the second trimester of pregnancy. The V call is TRBV27, the J call TRBJ1-3; D not resolved. This clonotype was obtained from a female donor with multiple sclerosis, enrolled in a pregnancy study. The CDR3 sequence is CASSLMTGNTIYF. The CDR3 nucleotides read TGTGCCAGCAGTTTAATGACAGGAAACACCATATATTTT.